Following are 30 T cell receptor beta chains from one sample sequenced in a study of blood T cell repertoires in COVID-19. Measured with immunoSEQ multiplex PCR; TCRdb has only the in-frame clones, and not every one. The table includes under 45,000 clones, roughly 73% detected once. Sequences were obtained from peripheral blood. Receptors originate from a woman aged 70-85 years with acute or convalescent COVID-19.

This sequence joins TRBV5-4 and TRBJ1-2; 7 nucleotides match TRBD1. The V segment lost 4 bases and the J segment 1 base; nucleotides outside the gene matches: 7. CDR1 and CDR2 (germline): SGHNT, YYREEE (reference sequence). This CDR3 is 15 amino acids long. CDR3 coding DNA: TGTGCCAGCAGCGGGAACAGGGGTTTTAACTATGGCTACACCTTC. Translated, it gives CASSGNRGFNYGYTF.

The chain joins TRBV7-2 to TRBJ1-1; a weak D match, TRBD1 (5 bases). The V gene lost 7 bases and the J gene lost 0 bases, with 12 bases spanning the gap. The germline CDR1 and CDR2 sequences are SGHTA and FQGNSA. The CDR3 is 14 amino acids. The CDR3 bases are TGTGCCAGCAAGCTTGCGGGGGTGAACACTGAAGCTTTCTTT. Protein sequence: CASKLAGVNTEAFF.

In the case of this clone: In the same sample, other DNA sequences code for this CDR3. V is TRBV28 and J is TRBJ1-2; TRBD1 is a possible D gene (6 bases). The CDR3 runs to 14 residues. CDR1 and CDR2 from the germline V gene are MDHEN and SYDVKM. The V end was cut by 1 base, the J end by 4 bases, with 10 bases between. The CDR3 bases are TGTGCCAGCAGTTTATCCTCGGACAGCTATGGCTACACCTTC. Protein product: CASSLSSDSYGYTF.

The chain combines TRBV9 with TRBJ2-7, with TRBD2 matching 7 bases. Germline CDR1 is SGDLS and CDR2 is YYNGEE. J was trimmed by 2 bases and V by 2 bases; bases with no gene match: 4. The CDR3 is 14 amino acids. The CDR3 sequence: CASSVLAAPYEQYF. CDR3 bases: TGTGCCAGCAGCGTTCTAGCGGCCCCCTACGAGCAGTACTTC.

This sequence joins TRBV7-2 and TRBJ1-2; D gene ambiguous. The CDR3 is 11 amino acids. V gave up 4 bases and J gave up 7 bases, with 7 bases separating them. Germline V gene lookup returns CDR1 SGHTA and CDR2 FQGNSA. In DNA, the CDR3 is TGTGCCAGCAGCTGGCTTCTTGGCTACACCTTC. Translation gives CASSWLLGYTF.

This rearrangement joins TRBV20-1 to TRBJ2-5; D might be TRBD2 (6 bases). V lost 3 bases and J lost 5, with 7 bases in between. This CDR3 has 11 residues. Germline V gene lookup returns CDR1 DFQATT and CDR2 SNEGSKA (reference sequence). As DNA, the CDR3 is TGCAGTGCTAGTCTAGCGGAGACCCAGTACTTC. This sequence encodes CSASLAETQYF.

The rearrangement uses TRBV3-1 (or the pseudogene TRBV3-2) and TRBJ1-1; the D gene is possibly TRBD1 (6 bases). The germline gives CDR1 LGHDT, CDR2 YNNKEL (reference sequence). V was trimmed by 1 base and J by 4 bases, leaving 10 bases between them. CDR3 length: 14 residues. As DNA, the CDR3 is TGTGCCAGCAGCCAAGCGTTGGGGGCCACTGAAGCTTTCTTT. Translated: CASSQALGATEAFF.

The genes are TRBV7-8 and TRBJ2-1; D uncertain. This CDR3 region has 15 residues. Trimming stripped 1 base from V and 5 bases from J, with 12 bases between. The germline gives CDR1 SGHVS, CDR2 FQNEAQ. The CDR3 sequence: CASSLGGPRDNEQFF. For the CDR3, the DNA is TGTGCCAGCAGCTTAGGCGGCCCCCGGGACAATGAGCAGTTCTTC.

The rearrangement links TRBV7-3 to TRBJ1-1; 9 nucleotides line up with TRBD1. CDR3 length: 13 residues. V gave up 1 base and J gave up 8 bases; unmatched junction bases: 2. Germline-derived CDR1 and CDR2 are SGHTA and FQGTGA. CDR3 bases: TGTGCCAGCAGCTTAAATGGACAGGGGGAAGCTTTCTTT. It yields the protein CASSLNGQGEAFF.

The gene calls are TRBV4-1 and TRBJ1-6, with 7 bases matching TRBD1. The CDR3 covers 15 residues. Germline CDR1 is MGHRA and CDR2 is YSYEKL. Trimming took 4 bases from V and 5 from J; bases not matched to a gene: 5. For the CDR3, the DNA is TGCGCCAGCAGCCCGGCCGACAGGGATAATTCACCCCTCCACTTT. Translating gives CASSPADRDNSPLHF.

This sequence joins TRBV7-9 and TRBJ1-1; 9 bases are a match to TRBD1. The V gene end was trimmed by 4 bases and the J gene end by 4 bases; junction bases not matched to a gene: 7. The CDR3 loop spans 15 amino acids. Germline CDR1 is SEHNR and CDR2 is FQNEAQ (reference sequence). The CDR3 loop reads CASSSRGQGITEAFF. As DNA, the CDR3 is TGTGCCAGCAGCTCCAGGGGACAGGGAATCACTGAAGCTTTCTTT.

The chain's CDR3 is CASSFSGGNNEQFF. The CDR3 DNA follows: TGTGCCAGCAGCTTTAGCGGGGGGAACAATGAGCAGTTCTTC. The chain couples TRBV11-3 to TRBJ2-1; 10 bases are shared with TRBD2. The junction had 1 base not matched to a gene; V was cut back by 3 bases and J by 5 bases. There are 14 residues in the CDR3. Germline lookup yields CDR1 SGHNT and CDR2 YENEEA.

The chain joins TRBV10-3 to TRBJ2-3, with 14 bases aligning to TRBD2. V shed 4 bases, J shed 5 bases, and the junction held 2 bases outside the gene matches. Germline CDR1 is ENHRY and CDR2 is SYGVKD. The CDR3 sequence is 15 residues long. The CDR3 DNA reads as TGTGCCATCAGTGGACTAGCGGGGGGGCAAGATACGCAGTATTTT. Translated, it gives CAISGLAGGQDTQYF.

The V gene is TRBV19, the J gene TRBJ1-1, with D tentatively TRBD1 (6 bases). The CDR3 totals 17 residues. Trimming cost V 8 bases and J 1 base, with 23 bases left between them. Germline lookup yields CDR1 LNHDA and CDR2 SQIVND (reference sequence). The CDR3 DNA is TGTGCCAGTTCCCGAGCGGGGTGGGGACACCCGAACACTGAAGCTTTCTTT. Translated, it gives CASSRAGWGHPNTEAFF. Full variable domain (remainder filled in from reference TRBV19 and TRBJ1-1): DGGITQSPKYLFRKEGQNVTLSCEQNLNHDAMYWYRQDPGQGLRLIYYSQIVNDFQKGDIAEGYSVSREKKESFPLTVTSAQKNPTAFYLCASSRAGWGHPNTEAFFGQGTRLTVV.

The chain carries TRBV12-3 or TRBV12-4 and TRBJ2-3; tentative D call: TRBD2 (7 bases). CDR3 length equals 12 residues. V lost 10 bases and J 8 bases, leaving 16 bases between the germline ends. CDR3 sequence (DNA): TGTGCCACTTCCCGGGGGGCCACTACGCAGTATTTT. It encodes CATSRGATTQYF.

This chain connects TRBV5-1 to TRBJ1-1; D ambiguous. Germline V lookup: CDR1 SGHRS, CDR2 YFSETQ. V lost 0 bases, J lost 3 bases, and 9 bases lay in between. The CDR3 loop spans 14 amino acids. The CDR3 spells CASSLVWGDTEAFF. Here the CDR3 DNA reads TGCGCCAGCAGCTTGGTTTGGGGAGACACTGAAGCTTTCTTT.

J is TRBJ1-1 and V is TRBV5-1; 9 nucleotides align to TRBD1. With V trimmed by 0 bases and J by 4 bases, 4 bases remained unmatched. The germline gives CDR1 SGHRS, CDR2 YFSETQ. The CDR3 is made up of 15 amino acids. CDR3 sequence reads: CASSLAPTGGTEAFF. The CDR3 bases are TGCGCCAGCAGCTTGGCCCCGACAGGGGGCACTGAAGCTTTCTTT. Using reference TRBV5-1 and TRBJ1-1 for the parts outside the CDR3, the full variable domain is KAGVTQTPRYLIKTRGQQVTLSCSPISGHRSVSWYQQTPGQGLQFLFEYFSETQRNKGNFPGRFSGRQFSNSRSEMNVSTLELGDSALYLCASSLAPTGGTEAFFGQGTRLTVV.

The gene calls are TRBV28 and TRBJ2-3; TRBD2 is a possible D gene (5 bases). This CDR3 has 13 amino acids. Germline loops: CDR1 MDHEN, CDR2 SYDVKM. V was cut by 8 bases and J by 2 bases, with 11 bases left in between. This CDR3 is CASSRGNTDTQYF. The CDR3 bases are TGTGCCAGCTCAAGAGGGAACACAGATACGCAGTATTTT. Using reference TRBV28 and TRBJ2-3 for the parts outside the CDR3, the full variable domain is DVKVTQSSRYLVKRTGEKVFLECVQDMDHENMFWYRQDPGLGLRLIYFSYDVKMKEKGDIPEGYSVSREKKERFSLILESASTNQTSMYLCASSRGNTDTQYFGPGTRLTVL.

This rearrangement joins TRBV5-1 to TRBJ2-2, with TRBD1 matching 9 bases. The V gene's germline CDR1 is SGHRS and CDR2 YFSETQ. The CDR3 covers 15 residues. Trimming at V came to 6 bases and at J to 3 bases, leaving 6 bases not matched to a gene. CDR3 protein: CASTTDRGHTGELFF. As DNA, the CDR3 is TGCGCCAGCACCACGGACAGGGGCCACACCGGGGAGCTGTTTTTT.

Written as DNA, the CDR3 is TGTGCCAGCAGCTTACAGGAGGGAGCCTACAATGAGCAGTTCTTC. Residues: CASSLQEGAYNEQFF. The V call is TRBV11-3, the J call TRBJ2-1, with a possible D match to TRBD2 (6 bases). The V end was cut by 2 bases, the J end by 2 bases, with 10 bases between. From germline, CDR1 is SGHNT and CDR2 YENEEA. This CDR3 contains 15 residues.

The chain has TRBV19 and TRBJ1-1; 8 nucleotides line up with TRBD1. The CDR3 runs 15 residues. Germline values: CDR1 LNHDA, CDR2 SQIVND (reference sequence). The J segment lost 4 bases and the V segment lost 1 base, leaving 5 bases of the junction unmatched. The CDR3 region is CASSIGRTGSTEAFF. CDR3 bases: TGTGCCAGTAGTATAGGCCGGACAGGGAGCACTGAAGCTTTCTTT.

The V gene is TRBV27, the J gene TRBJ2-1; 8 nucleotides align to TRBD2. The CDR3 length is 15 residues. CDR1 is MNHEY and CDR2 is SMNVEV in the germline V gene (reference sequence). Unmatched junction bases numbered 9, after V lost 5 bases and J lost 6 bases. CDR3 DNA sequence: TGTGCCAGCAGTCCCCTGGCGGGGGGTACCAATGAGCAGTTCTTC. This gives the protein CASSPLAGGTNEQFF.

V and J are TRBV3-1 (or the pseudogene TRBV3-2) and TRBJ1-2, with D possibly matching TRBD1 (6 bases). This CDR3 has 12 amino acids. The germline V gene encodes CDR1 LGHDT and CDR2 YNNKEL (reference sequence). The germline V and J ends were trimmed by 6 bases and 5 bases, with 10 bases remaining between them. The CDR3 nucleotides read TGTGCCAGCAGTACAGGGATTTATGGCTACACCTTC. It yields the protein CASSTGIYGYTF.

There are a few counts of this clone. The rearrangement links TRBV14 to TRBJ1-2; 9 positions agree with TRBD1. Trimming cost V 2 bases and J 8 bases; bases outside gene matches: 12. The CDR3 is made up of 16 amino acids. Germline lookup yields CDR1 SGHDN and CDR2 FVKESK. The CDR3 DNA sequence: TGTGCCAGCAGCCAACCCGGATCCGGGACAGGGTACGGCTACACCTTC. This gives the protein CASSQPGSGTGYGYTF.

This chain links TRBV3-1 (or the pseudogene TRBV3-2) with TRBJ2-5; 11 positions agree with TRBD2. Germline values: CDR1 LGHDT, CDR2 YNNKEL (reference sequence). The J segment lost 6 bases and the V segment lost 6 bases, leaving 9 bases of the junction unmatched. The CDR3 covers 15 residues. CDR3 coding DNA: TGTGCCAGCAGTCGGGATAGCGGGGGGGCGAAGACCCAGTACTTC. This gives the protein CASSRDSGGAKTQYF.

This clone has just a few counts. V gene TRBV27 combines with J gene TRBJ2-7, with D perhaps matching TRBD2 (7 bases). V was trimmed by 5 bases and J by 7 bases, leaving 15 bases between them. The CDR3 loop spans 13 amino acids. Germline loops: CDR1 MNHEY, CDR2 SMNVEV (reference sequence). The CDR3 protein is CASSHRGAREQYF. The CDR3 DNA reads TGTGCCAGCAGTCATCGGGGGGCGCGAGAGCAGTACTTC.

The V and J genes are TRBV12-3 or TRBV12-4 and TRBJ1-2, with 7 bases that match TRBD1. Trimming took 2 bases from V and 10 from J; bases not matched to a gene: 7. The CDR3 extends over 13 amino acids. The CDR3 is CASSLSRQGLYTF. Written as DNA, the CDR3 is TGTGCCAGCAGTTTATCAAGACAGGGACTCTACACCTTC.

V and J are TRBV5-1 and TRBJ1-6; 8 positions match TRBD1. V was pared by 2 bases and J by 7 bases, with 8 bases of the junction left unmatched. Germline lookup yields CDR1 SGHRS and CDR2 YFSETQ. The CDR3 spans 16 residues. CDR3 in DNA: TGCGCCAGCAGCTTAATCGGACAGGGAGGGAATTCACCCCTCCACTTT. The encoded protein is CASSLIGQGGNSPLHF.

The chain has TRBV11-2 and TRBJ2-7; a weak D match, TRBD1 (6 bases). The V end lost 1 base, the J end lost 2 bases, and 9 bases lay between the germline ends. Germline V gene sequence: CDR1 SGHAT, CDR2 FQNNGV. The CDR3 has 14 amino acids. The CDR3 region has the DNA TGTGCCAGCAGCTTAGGCAGGGGCGCCTACGAGCAGTACTTC. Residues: CASSLGRGAYEQYF.

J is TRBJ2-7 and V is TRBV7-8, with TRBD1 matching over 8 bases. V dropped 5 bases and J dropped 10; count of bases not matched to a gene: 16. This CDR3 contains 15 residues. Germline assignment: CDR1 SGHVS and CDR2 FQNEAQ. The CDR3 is CASSPGQGTPYGQYF. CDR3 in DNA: TGTGCCAGCAGCCCCGGACAGGGAACTCCCTACGGTCAGTACTTC.